This entry is about one T cell receptor beta chain. Its antigen remains unidentified. With 60 Vbeta and 13 Jbeta primers, the PCR was carried out. This table comes from immunoSEQ multiplex PCR, and its TCRdb copy is limited to in-frame clones, with some not included. The table shows under 150,000 clones, with 70% to 80% occurring only once. The sample comes from a study of cytomegalovirus exposure and HLA in healthy donors. At the level of the study: There were some 400 genotyped donors. Of these, roughly 80% fell in the genetic ancestry cluster associated with self-reported Caucasian donors. Regarding the study as a whole: Within a later analysis, the majority of CMV-associated TCR beta chains appeared HLA-restricted. Some TCR beta chains (over 150 of them) were listed as cytomegalovirus-associated. A missense DCLRE1C variant was associated with V- and J-gene trimming of TCR beta chains in a later analysis, and an independent cohort replicated the association.

The V end lost 0 bases, the J end lost 6 bases, and 12 bases lay between the germline ends. CDR1 and CDR2 (germline): LGHNA, YSLEER. CDR3 length: 15 amino acids. The V call is TRBV4-3, the J call TRBJ1-5; maybe TRBD1 (6 bases). Material for sequencing was PBMCs. The clonotype originates from a woman aged 45-65 years in good health and CMV-seronegative. The CDR3 here is CASSQDWRGGQPQHF. DNA of the CDR3: TGCGCCAGCAGCCAAGATTGGAGGGGGGGTCAGCCCCAGCATTTT.